This T cell receptor (beta chain) emerged from a study of human T cells and chemical hapten exposure. Study background: Patients having alopecia areata, totalis or universalis were mostly female.

This clonotype was counted at least ten times. Time point indicated: pre-sensitization, week 0. Treatment defined: therapeutic diphenylcyclopropenone sensitization with weekly scalp DPC. Blood was drawn before each patch test was applied. Authors' processing steps: Samples held a median of roughly 100,000 TCRs, range roughly 20,000–750,000. TCRdb reanalysed the RACE reads using MiXCR and keeps one entry per CDR3 protein. TCRdb, not the authors, supplied the V and J calls. The sample records tens of thousands of distinct CDR3 sequences, approximately 11% being singletons. This CDR3 is built from 16 residues. Deletions cut 5 bases from V and 4 bases from J, with 20 bases between.

The receptor was isolated from a woman aged 45-65 years with alopecia areata. Some clones in this sample may be carry-over from other donors' samples. Here the sequenced sample was whole blood, taken in connection with sensitization to the hapten diphenylcyclopropenone (DPC). The rearrangement uses TRBV12-3 or TRBV12-4 and TRBJ1-2; the D gene is possibly TRBD1 (6 bases). Written as DNA, the CDR3 is TGTGCCAGCAGTCTCGGACAGCCCACCCTTACCTATGGCTACACCTTC. This sequence encodes CASSLGQPTLTYGYTF.